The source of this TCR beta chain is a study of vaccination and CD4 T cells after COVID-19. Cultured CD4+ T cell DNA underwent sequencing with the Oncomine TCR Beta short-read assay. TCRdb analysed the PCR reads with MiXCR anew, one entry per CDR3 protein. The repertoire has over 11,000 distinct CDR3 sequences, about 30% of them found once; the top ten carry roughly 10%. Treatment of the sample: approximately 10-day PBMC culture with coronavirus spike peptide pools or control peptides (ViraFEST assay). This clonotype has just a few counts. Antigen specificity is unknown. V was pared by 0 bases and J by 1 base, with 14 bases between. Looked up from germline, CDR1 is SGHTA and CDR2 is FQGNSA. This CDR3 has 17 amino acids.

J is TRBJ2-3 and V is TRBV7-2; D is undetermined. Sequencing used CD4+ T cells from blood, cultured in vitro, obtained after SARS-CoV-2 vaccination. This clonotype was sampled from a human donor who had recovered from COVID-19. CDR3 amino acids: CASSLAVRSRGTDTQYF. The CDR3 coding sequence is TGTGCCAGCAGCTTAGCGGTAAGAAGTCGAGGCACAGATACGCAGTATTTT.